The clone carrying this T cell receptor (beta chain) was found many times. The source of the sample is a study of naive and memory T cell subsets. The germline CDR1 and CDR2 sequences are LGHNA and YSLEER. This CDR3 has 18 amino acids. Trimming shortened V by 3 bases and J by 1 base, and 16 bases separated the two germline ends. Ligated cDNA underwent four rounds of PCR with nested alpha and beta constant region primers and SP2. MiXCR, applied by TCRdb to the UMI-ligation and nested PCR reads, yields one record per CDR3 protein. Here the sample spans more than 13,000 distinct CDR3 sequences, under 6.5% being singletons. The treatment: skin biopsy from PPD injection site in Mantoux-positive individual. The library had UMIs added by 3' ligation of an oligonucleotide to TCR cDNA. Tuberculin skin test biopsies were taken where PPD was injected in Mantoux-positive people. Unsorted total RNA, roughly 1 to 1,100 ng, was DNase treated before reverse transcription.

This TCR was sampled from an adult in good health. This chain connects TRBV4-3 to TRBJ2-6, with D possibly called TRBD1 or TRBD2 (5 bases each). The material sequenced was skin, taken from a tuberculin skin test site. The CDR3 spells CASSQEIGTASGANVLTF. In DNA, the CDR3 is TGCGCCAGCAGCCAGGAGATCGGGACGGCATCTGGGGCCAACGTCCTGACTTTC.